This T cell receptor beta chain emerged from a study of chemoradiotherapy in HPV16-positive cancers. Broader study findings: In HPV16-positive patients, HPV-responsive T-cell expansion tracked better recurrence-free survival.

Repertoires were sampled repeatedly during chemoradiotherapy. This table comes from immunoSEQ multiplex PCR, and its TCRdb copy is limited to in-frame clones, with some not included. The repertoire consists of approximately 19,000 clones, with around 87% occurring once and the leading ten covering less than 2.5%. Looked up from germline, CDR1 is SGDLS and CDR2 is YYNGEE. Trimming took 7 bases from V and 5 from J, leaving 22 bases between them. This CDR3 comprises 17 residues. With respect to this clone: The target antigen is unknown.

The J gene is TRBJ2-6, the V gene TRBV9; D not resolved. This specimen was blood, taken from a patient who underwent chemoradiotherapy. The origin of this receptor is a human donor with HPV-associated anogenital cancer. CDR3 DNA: TGTGCCAGCGGGTATGCGTACAAACAAAGTCGGGCCAACGTCCTGACTTTC. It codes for CASGYAYKQSRANVLTF.